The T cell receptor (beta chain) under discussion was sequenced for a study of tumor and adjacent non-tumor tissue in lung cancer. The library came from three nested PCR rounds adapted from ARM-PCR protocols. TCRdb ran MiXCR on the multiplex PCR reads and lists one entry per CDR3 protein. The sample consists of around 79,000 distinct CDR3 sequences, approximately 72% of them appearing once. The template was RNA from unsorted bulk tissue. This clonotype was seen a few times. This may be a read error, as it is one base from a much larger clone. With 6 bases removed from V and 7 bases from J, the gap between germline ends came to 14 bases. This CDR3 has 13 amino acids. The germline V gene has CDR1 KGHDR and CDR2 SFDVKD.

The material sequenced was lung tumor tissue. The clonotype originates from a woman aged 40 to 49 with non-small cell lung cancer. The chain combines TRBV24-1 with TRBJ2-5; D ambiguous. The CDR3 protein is CATSKLMDGTQYF. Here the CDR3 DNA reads TGTGCCACCAGTAAGTTGATGGACGGGACCCAGTACTTC.